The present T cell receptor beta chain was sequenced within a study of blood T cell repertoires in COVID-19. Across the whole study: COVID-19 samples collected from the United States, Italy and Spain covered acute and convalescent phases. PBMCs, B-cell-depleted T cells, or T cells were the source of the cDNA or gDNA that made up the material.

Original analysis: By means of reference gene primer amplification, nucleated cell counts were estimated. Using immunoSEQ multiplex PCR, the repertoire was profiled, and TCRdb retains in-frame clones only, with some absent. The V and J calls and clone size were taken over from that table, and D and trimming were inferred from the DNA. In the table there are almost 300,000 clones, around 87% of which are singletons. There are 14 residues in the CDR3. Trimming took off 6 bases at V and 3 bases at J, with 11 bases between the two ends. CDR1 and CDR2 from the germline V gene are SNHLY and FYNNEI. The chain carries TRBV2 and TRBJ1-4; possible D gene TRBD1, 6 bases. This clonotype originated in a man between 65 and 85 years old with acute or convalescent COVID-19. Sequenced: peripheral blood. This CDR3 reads CASRPGVANEKLFF. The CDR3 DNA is TGTGCCAGCAGGCCAGGGGTTGCTAATGAAAAACTGTTTTTT.